What follows are 20 T cell receptor beta chains derived from one specimen sequenced in a study of T cell repertoires in cytomegalovirus infection. What these receptors recognize is not known. A single record per CDR3 protein comes from TCRdb applying MiXCR to the reads. The data hold hundreds of thousands of distinct CDR3 sequences, with roughly 46% observed a single time. The sequenced sample was cultured PBMCs, obtained from culture after CMV antigen stimulation. The receptors derive from a human donor in good health (CMV status not recorded). Some clones in this sample may be carry-over from other donors' samples.

The chain joins TRBV20-1 to TRBJ2-2; 7 bases align to TRBD2. Germline-derived CDR1 and CDR2 are DFQATT and SNEGSKA (reference sequence). Unmatched junction bases numbered 5, after V lost 0 bases and J lost 7 bases. CDR3 length: 14 amino acids. CDR3 DNA sequence: TGCAGTGCTAGAGATGGGGGAGGGGACGGGGAGCTGTTTTTT. Its protein is CSARDGGGDGELFF.

The genes are TRBV27 and TRBJ2-1; possibly TRBD2 for D (5 bases). The length of the CDR3 is 14 residues. From germline, CDR1 is MNHEY and CDR2 SMNVEV (reference sequence). Between the trimmed V and J ends, which lost 3 bases and 5 bases, there was a span of 11 bases. The CDR3, as DNA: TGTGCCAGCAGTTTTCTACTAGACAACAATGAGCAGTTCTTC. Its protein product is CASSFLLDNNEQFF.

There are a few counts of this clonotype. The chain has TRBV6-1 and TRBJ2-7, with D perhaps matching TRBD2 (5 bases). Germline values: CDR1 MNHNS, CDR2 SASEGT. The V gene lost 4 bases and the J gene lost 2 bases, with 12 bases spanning the gap. The CDR3 has 14 amino acids. CDR3 residues: CASSGRGSTYEQYF. The DNA for the CDR3 is TGTGCCAGCAGTGGACGAGGGTCTACCTACGAGCAGTACTTC.

The genes are TRBV10-3 and TRBJ2-3, with D uncertain. The length of the CDR3 is 15 residues. Germline V lookup: CDR1 ENHRY, CDR2 SYGVKD. The V end lost 0 bases, the J end lost 2 bases, and 9 bases lay between the germline ends. The CDR3 DNA reads as TGTGCCATCAGTGAGTCACTGCAATCCACAGATACGCAGTATTTT. Translated: CAISESLQSTDTQYF.

This clonotype was observed a handful of times. V gene TRBV6-6 combines with J gene TRBJ2-7; 9 bases align to TRBD1. Trimming at V came to 6 bases and at J to 4 bases, leaving 10 bases not matched to a gene. The CDR3 is 15 amino acids. The germline CDR1 and CDR2 sequences are MNHNY and SVGAGI (reference sequence). For the CDR3, the DNA is TGTGCCAGCAGCGGCCGGGACAGGGCACTGTACGAGCAGTACTTC. Translated: CASSGRDRALYEQYF.

This clonotype was counted between two and nine times. J is TRBJ2-1 and V is TRBV6-1; no firm D call. This CDR3 has 14 amino acids. Germline V lookup: CDR1 MNHNS, CDR2 SASEGT. V dropped 7 bases and J dropped 0 bases, with 10 bases sitting between them. The chain's CDR3 is CASNPDHSYNEQFF. For the CDR3, the DNA is TGTGCCAGCAACCCGGACCACTCCTACAATGAGCAGTTCTTC.

This clonotype has just a few counts. This chain joins TRBV7-2 and TRBJ1-6; the D gene is possibly TRBD1 (5 bases). Germline lookup yields CDR1 SGHTA and CDR2 FQGNSA. V was shortened by 5 bases and J by 6 bases, with 14 bases between the two germline ends. The CDR3 is made up of 15 amino acids. In nucleotides, the CDR3 is TGTGCCAGCAGCCCACAAGTCGGGGGTAATTCACCCCTCCACTTT. Residues: CASSPQVGGNSPLHF.

This clonotype was picked up a small number of times. V and J are TRBV7-2 and TRBJ2-7, with D uncertain. V was clipped by 4 bases and J by 0 bases, with 10 bases between them. CDR1 and CDR2 (germline): SGHTA, FQGNSA. The CDR3 spans 14 residues. Here the CDR3 reads CASSSGAASYEQYF. CDR3 coding DNA: TGTGCCAGCAGCTCGGGCGCTGCCTCCTACGAGCAGTACTTC.

The chain couples TRBV2 to TRBJ2-2; D call uncertain. The CDR3 contains 15 residues. Trimming cost V 4 bases and J 5 bases, with 14 bases left between them. Germline CDR1 SNHLY, CDR2 FYNNEI. The CDR3 spells CASSVFNLATGELFF. The CDR3, as DNA: TGTGCCAGCAGTGTGTTTAACCTGGCTACCGGGGAGCTGTTTTTT.

V usage is TRBV7-2 and J usage is TRBJ2-1; a weak D match, TRBD2 (5 bases). Looked up from germline, CDR1 is SGHTA and CDR2 is FQGNSA. CDR3 length: 15 residues. V was cut by 5 bases and J by 1 base, with 12 bases left in between. The chain's CDR3 is CASSQWTQSYNEQFF. CDR3 DNA sequence: TGTGCCAGCAGCCAATGGACTCAGTCCTACAATGAGCAGTTCTTC.

This sequence joins TRBV6-2 or TRBV6-3 and TRBJ2-7; D possibly uses TRBD1 or TRBD2 (5 bases each). V lost 2 bases, J lost 6 bases, and 14 bases lay in between. The CDR3 loop spans 14 amino acids. CDR1 MNHEY and CDR2 SVGEGT come from the germline V gene. This CDR3 reads CASSYDEGRGEQYF. The CDR3 coding sequence is TGTGCCAGCAGTTACGACGAGGGACGCGGCGAGCAGTACTTC.

The sample holds a few counts of this clonotype. The rearrangement links TRBV11-2 to TRBJ2-1, with D maybe TRBD1 (6 bases). This CDR3 is 15 amino acids long. V was cut by 5 bases and J by 0 bases, with 11 bases left in between. Per germline, CDR1 SGHAT and CDR2 FQNNGV. CDR3 coding DNA: TGTGCCAGCAGCCCAGGGGCCTACTCCTACAATGAGCAGTTCTTC. Amino acids: CASSPGAYSYNEQFF.

This chain uses TRBV7-2 with TRBJ1-6; D remains ambiguous. Germline CDR1 and CDR2: SGHTA and FQGNSA. V was pared by 2 bases and J by 4 bases, with 9 bases between. CDR3 length: 15 amino acids. The CDR3 here is CASSLYGSYNSPLHF. Here the CDR3 DNA reads TGTGCCAGCAGCTTATATGGCAGTTATAATTCACCCCTCCACTTT. Together with reference TRBV7-2 and TRBJ1-6, the CDR3 gives the full variable domain: GAGVSQSPSNKVTEKGKDVELRCDPISGHTALYWYRQSLGQGLEFLIYFQGNSAPDKSGLPSDRFSAERTGGSVSTLTIQRTQQEDSAVYLCASSLYGSYNSPLHFGNGTRLTVT.

The chain couples TRBV28 to TRBJ1-1; D unclear. CDR1 and CDR2 (germline): MDHEN, SYDVKM. The V and J ends lost 6 bases and 4 bases respectively, with 18 bases between them. There are 15 residues in the CDR3. The CDR3 loop is CASSIETDPTTEAFF. The CDR3 DNA is TGTGCCAGCAGCATCGAGACGGACCCTACCACTGAAGCTTTCTTT. The full variable domain, its missing parts supplied by reference TRBV28 and TRBJ1-1, is DVKVTQSSRYLVKRTGEKVFLECVQDMDHENMFWYRQDPGLGLRLIYFSYDVKMKEKGDIPEGYSVSREKKERFSLILESASTNQTSMYLCASSIETDPTTEAFFGQGTRLTVV.

The chain has TRBV6-6 and TRBJ1-5; no reliable D call. CDR1 is MNHNY and CDR2 is SVGAGI in the germline V gene (reference sequence). CDR3 size: 13 residues. Trimming took off 10 bases at V and 5 bases at J, with 15 bases between the two ends. The CDR3 DNA is TGTGCCACCAAACGGGGAGTTCATCAGCCCCAGCATTTT. Translating gives CATKRGVHQPQHF.

This clonotype appeared a few times. This chain uses TRBV6-2 or TRBV6-3 with TRBJ2-7, with D possibly being TRBD1 (6 bases). The CDR3 has 14 residues. V lost 5 bases and J 2 bases, leaving 13 bases between the germline ends. Germline loops: CDR1 MNHEY, CDR2 SVGEGT. The CDR3 spells CASSREDRTYEQYF. The CDR3 DNA follows: TGTGCCAGCAGTAGGGAAGACAGGACCTACGAGCAGTACTTC.

As for this clonotype: At one end the junction does not follow the germline gene, possibly because of a read error. The chain joins TRBV7-6 to TRBJ2-7, with D possibly being TRBD1 or TRBD2 (6 bases each). Germline V gene data show CDR1 as SGHVS and CDR2 as FNYEAQ. This CDR3 region has 16 residues. The CDR3 protein is CASSPAGGRSSYEKYF. The DNA for the CDR3 is TGTGCCAGCAGCCCCGCCGGGGGCCGAAGCTCCTACGAGAAGTACTTC.

The gene calls are TRBV20-1 and TRBJ1-1, with D tentatively TRBD1 (5 bases). There are 12 residues in the CDR3. The germline V gene has CDR1 DFQATT and CDR2 SNEGSKA (reference sequence). CDR3 bases: TGCAAACCGAGACAGAGGAACACTGAAGCTTTCTTT. Translating gives CKPRQRNTEAFF.

The rearrangement joins TRBV30 to TRBJ1-2; a possible D gene is TRBD1 (6 bases). Germline lookup yields CDR1 GTSNPN and CDR2 SVGIG (reference sequence). The V end lost 8 bases, the J end lost 2 bases, and 21 bases lay between the germline ends. The CDR3 consists of 15 residues. The CDR3, as DNA: TGTGCCCAAAAGGGGGGCTTTGACGTCAACTATGGCTACACCTTC. It codes for CAQKGGFDVNYGYTF.

The rearrangement uses TRBV19 and TRBJ2-2; 10 bases align to TRBD2. V trimming: 6 bases; J trimming: 6 bases; junction bases outside the gene matches: 4. CDR1 and CDR2 (germline): LNHDA, SQIVND (reference sequence). The length of the CDR3 is 14 residues. The CDR3 loop reads CASRPLAGAGELFF. The CDR3 DNA reads as TGTGCCAGTAGGCCTCTAGCGGGGGCCGGGGAGCTGTTTTTT.